Presented here are 12 T cell receptor beta chains from one specimen sequenced in a study of blood T cell repertoires in COVID-19. TCRdb's table, derived via immunoSEQ multiplex PCR, lists solely in-frame clones and lacks some. The sample records approximately 130,000 clones, 60% to 85% being singletons. The sample was peripheral blood. The receptors stem from a man older than 75 with acute or convalescent COVID-19.

The CDR3 protein is CASSQDLRGWKPQHF. The CDR3 DNA reads as TGCGCCAGCAGCCAAGATTTGCGGGGCTGGAAGCCCCAGCATTTT. This chain connects TRBV4-3 to TRBJ1-5; D might be TRBD1 (5 bases). Trimming cost V 0 bases and J 8 bases, with 14 bases left between them. Germline lookup yields CDR1 LGHNA and CDR2 YSLEER. This CDR3 has 15 residues.

V is TRBV7-8 and J is TRBJ1-5, with TRBD1 identical over 10 bases. V gave up 5 bases and J gave up 4 bases; unmatched junction bases: 8. CDR3 length equals 16 residues. Germline loops: CDR1 SGHVS, CDR2 FQNEAQ. This CDR3 is CASSPRDRGDNQPQHF. The CDR3 region has the DNA TGTGCCAGCAGCCCCCGGGACAGGGGCGATAATCAGCCCCAGCATTTT.

V gene TRBV5-6 combines with J gene TRBJ2-6; TRBD2 might be the D (7 bases). With 4 bases removed from V and 0 bases from J, the gap between germline ends came to 17 bases. This CDR3 has 18 residues. Germline V gene data show CDR1 as SGHDT and CDR2 as YYEEEE. CDR3 sequence (DNA): TGTGCCAGCAGCCAACTGGGGGGGCCTTACTCTGGGGCCAACGTCCTGACTTTC. Residues: CASSQLGGPYSGANVLTF.

This rearrangement joins TRBV6-6 to TRBJ2-7; 10 bases agree with TRBD1. CDR1 and CDR2 from the germline V gene are MNHNY and SVGAGI (reference sequence). Losses at the gene ends were 4 bases for V and 4 bases for J; bases not matched to a gene: 7. This CDR3 has 15 amino acids. The CDR3 is CASSSPTGGFYEQYF. CDR3 sequence (DNA): TGTGCCAGCAGTTCACCGACAGGGGGCTTTTACGAGCAGTACTTC.

The V and J genes are TRBV4-1 and TRBJ2-7, with 9 bases identical to TRBD1. Germline V gene lookup returns CDR1 MGHRA and CDR2 YSYEKL. CDR3 length equals 14 residues. V dropped 3 bases and J dropped 4; count of bases not matched to a gene: 4. In DNA form, the CDR3 reads TGCGCCAGCAGCCACCAAGGACAGGGGTACGAGCAGTACTTC. Translated: CASSHQGQGYEQYF.

A few counts support this clone. The chain links TRBV12-5 to TRBJ1-1; 9 bases align to TRBD1. The germline gives CDR1 LGHNT, CDR2 FRNRAP. The CDR3 runs to 12 residues. The V gene end was trimmed by 6 bases and the J gene end by 8 bases; junction bases not matched to a gene: 4. Written as DNA, the CDR3 is TGTGCTAGTGGACAAGACAGGGGGGAAGCTTTCTTT. Translating it yields CASGQDRGEAFF.

This chain joins TRBV9 and TRBJ1-3; 10 nucleotides agree with TRBD1. The V and J ends lost 3 bases and 3 bases, in that order; junction bases with no gene match: 6. This CDR3 has 16 residues. Germline CDR1 and CDR2: SGDLS and YYNGEE. CDR3 nucleotides: TGTGCCAGCAGCGCCAGGACAGGGGGTGGTGGAAACACCATATATTTT. This codes for CASSARTGGGGNTIYF.

This clone was recorded only once. The chain uses TRBV3-1 (or the pseudogene TRBV3-2) and TRBJ2-5, with D possibly matching TRBD1 (6 bases). The V gene's germline CDR1 is LGHDT and CDR2 YNNKEL (reference sequence). Trimming cost V 1 base and J 1 base, with 10 bases left between them. This CDR3 contains 15 residues. CDR3 coding DNA: TGTGCCAGCAGCCAAGGGCAGGGGCCCCAAGAGACCCAGTACTTC. This translates into CASSQGQGPQETQYF.

The chain combines TRBV6-6 with TRBJ2-5, with D perhaps TRBD2 (5 bases). CDR3 length: 11 amino acids. Per the germline V gene, CDR1 is MNHNY and CDR2 is SVGAGI (reference sequence). Trimming removed 6 bases from V and 5 bases from J, with 7 bases in between. The DNA of the CDR3 is TGTGCCAGCAGCACGGGGGAGACCCAGTACTTC. Translation gives CASSTGETQYF.

This chain uses TRBV15 with TRBJ2-1; tentative D call: TRBD1 (6 bases). CDR1 is LNHNV, CDR2 YYDKDF, per germline (reference sequence). V lost 3 bases to trimming and J lost 8 bases, with 20 bases between them. The CDR3 has 16 amino acids. CDR3 sequence: CATSSPRDKKRDEQFF. The CDR3 DNA sequence: TGTGCCACCAGCAGCCCTCGGGACAAAAAAAGGGATGAGCAGTTCTTC.

This chain links TRBV7-2 with TRBJ2-4; no definite D call. V was clipped by 0 bases and J by 5 bases, with 11 bases between them. Germline assignment: CDR1 SGHTA and CDR2 FQGNSA. The CDR3 is 15 amino acids. DNA for the CDR3: TGTGCCAGCAGCTTAGCGTCGACACCAGAAAACATTCAGTACTTC. Translation: CASSLASTPENIQYF.

The rearrangement joins TRBV10-1 to TRBJ2-7; tentatively, D is TRBD1 (6 bases). CDR1 and CDR2 (germline): WNHNN, SYGVQD (reference sequence). The CDR3 sequence is 12 residues long. V was cut by 6 bases and J by 4 bases, with 10 bases left in between. The CDR3 bases are TGCGCCAGCAGCGGACAGACTTACGAGCAGTACTTC. Translating gives CASSGQTYEQYF.